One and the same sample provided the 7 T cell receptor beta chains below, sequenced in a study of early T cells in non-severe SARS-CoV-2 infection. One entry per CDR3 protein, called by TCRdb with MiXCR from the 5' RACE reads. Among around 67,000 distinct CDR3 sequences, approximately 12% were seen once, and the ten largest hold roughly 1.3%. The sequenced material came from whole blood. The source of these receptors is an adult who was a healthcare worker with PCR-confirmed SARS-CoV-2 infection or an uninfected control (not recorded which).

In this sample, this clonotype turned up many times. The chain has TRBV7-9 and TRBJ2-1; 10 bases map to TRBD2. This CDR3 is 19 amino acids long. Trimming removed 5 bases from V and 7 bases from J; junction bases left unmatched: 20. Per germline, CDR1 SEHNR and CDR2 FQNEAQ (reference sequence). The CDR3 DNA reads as TGTGCCAGCAGCCAATGGGGTGGGCCTAGCGGGAGAAATGGAAATGAGCAGTTCTTC. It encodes CASSQWGGPSGRNGNEQFF.

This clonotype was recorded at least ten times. CDR3 region: CSARDRAVTYGYTF. CDR3 coding DNA: TGCAGTGCTAGAGATAGAGCAGTGACTTATGGCTACACCTTC. The J gene is TRBJ1-2, the V gene TRBV20-1; D gene uncertain. Germline loops: CDR1 DFQATT, CDR2 SNEGSKA (reference sequence). Trimming took 0 bases from V and 5 from J, leaving 13 bases between them. The CDR3 is made up of 14 amino acids.

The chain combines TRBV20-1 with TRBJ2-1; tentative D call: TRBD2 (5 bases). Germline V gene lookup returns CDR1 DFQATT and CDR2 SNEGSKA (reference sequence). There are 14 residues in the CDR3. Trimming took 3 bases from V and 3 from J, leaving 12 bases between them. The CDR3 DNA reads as TGCAGTGCTAGGGGCCAGCGGTTCTACAATGAGCAGTTCTTC. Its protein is CSARGQRFYNEQFF.

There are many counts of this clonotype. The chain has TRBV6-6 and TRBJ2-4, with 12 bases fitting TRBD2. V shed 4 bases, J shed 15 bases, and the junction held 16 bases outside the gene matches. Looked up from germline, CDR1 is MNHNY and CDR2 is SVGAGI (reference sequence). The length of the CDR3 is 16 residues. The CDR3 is CASSSHEGLAGPSGYF. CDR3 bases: TGTGCCAGCAGTTCCCACGAAGGACTAGCGGGGCCGTCGGGGTACTTC.

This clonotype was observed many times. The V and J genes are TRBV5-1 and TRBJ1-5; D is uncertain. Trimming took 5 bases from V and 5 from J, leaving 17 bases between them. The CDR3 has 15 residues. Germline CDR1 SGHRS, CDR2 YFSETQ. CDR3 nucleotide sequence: TGCGCCAGCAGGGCCCACGTAGGTGGGGATCAGCCCCAGCATTTT. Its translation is CASRAHVGGDQPQHF.

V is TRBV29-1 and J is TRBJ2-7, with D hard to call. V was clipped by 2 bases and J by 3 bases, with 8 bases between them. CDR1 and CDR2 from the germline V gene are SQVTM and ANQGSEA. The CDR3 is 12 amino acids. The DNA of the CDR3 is TGCAGCGTTGAAAGTTCCAGCTACGAGCAGTACTTC. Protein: CSVESSSYEQYF.

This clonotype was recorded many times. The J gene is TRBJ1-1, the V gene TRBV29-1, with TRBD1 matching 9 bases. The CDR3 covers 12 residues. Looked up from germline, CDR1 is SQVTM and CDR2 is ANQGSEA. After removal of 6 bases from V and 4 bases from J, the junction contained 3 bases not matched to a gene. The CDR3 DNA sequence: TGCAGCGTGCTGACAGGGGGCACTGAAGCTTTCTTT. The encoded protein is CSVLTGGTEAFF.